This T cell receptor (beta chain) was found in a study of molecular identifiers for immune sequencing clone quantification. Germline loops: CDR1 LGHNA, CDR2 YSLEER. This CDR3 contains 15 residues. General study findings and limits: In naive cells, under 1% of molecules belonged to clones above 20 RNA copies, against over 99% in effector cells.

In the sort, naive CD8 T cells were defined as CD8+CD4-CCR7+CD45RA+. Methods described previously were used for bulk TCR libraries, and listed TCR primers were applied. One entry per CDR3 protein, called by TCRdb with MiXCR from the PCR reads. The table lists just under 650,000 distinct CDR3 sequences, about 20% of them singletons. Note on this clonotype: Its matching antigen is unknown. A clone one base away is much larger, so this may be a read error.

The sequencing sample was made of naive CD8+ T cells from blood, with Jurkat cell RNA spiked in. The sample's subset: FACS-sorted CD8+CD4-CCR7+CD45RA+ naive T cells. This TCR came from a human donor in good health. Some libraries in this study had Jurkat cell RNA spiked in. The rearrangement joins TRBV4-3 to TRBJ1-3; D unresolved. The CDR3 reads CASSQDMTSGNIIYF. CDR3 sequence (DNA): TGCGCCAGCAGCCAAGATATGACGTCTGGAAACATCATATATTTT.